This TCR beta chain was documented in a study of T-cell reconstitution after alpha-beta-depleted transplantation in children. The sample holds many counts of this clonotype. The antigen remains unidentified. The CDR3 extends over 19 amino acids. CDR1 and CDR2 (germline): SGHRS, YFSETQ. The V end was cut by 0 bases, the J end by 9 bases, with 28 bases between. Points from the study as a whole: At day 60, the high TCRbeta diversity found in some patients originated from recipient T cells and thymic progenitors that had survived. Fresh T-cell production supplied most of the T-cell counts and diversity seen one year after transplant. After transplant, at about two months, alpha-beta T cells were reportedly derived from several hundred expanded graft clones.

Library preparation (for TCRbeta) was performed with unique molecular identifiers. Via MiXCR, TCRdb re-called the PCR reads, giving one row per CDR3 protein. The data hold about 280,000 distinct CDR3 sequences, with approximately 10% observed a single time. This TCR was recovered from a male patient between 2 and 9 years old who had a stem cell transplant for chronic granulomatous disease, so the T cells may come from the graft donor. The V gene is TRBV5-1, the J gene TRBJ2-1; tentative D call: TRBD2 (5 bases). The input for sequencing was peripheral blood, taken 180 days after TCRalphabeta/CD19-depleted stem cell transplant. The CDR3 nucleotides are TGCGCCAGCAGCTTGGCCTTGGGGTCCGGGAACCTCCTAGGTGGTGAGCAGTTCTTC. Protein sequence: CASSLALGSGNLLGGEQFF.